Below, 2 T cell receptor beta chains from the same sample are listed, as sequenced in a study of control samples from healthy donors and cancer patients (TCRdb year 2020). To prepare the library, the immunoSEQ multiplex PCR assay was applied. TCRdb mirrors the immuneACCESS table, restricted to in-frame sequences. Some clones are absent from its copies; in checked studies, under half trace to an unresolved V gene, and the reason for the others is unknown. This sample comprises some 130,000 clones, about 92% of them detected only once. The ten biggest clones cover around 1.8% of the sample. The sequenced sample was PBMCs. All receptors derive from a man aged 50 to 60 with head and neck cancer.

V usage is TRBV2 and J usage is TRBJ1-1, with D unclear. Trimming took off 5 bases at V and 3 bases at J, with 4 bases between the two ends. The CDR3 loop spans 11 amino acids. Germline CDR1 reads SNHLY; CDR2 reads FYNNEI. Written as DNA, the CDR3 is TGTGCCAGCAGTTTCTACACTGAAGCTTTCTTT. Translated: CASSFYTEAFF.

This clone was recorded once. The chain is built from TRBV9 and TRBJ2-7; no clear D gene. The V gene lost 0 bases and the J gene lost 4 bases, with 11 bases spanning the gap. The CDR3 consists of 14 residues. CDR1 SGDLS and CDR2 YYNGEE come from the germline V gene. CDR3 region: CASSVGAGDYEQYF. In DNA, the CDR3 is TGTGCCAGCAGCGTAGGGGCAGGTGATTACGAGCAGTACTTC.